Listed below are T cell receptor beta chains from one sample, sequenced in a study of T cell changes during pregnancy in multiple sclerosis. TCRdb's table, derived via immunoSEQ multiplex PCR, lists solely in-frame clones and lacks some. The table has around 100,000 clones, 80% to 95% seen once. Specimen: peripheral blood, collected after pregnancy. These receptors all come from a female donor with multiple sclerosis, enrolled in a pregnancy study. Both conserved end residues are part of each CDR3. D genes are given only for firm matches. Some rows have no size entry. The others give once, few or many, or a class for an expanded clone.

j_call clone_size v_call d_call cdr3_aa cdr3_nt
TRBJ2-1 - TRBV7-6 - CASSPGGPQFF TGTGCCAGCAGCCCTGGAGGACCTCAGTTCTTC
TRBJ1-2 - TRBV9 TRBD1 CARNITPGTDGYTF TGTGCCAGGAACATCACCCCCGGGACAGATGGCTACACCTTC
TRBJ2-5 - TRBV9 TRBD2 CASSVGSGGPGETQYF TGTGCCAGCAGCGTAGGCAGCGGGGGACCCGGAGAGACCCAGTACTTC
TRBJ2-7 - TRBV19 - CASRSGEPYEQYF TGTGCCAGTAGATCAGGGGAACCCTACGAGCAGTACTTC
TRBJ2-5 - TRBV27 - CASSFLSTTRETQYF TGTGCCAGCAGTTTTCTTTCGACAACCCGGGAGACCCAGTACTTC
TRBJ1-2 - TRBV29-1 TRBD1 CSVPGQANYGYTF TGCAGCGTGCCGGGACAGGCCAACTATGGCTACACCTTC
TRBJ2-1 - TRBV27 TRBD2 CASRPGTSGGRQFF TGTGCCAGCAGACCCGGGACTAGCGGGGGTAGACAGTTCTTC
TRBJ2-7 - TRBV7-8 TRBD1 CASSFGQGLHEQYF TGTGCCAGCAGCTTCGGACAGGGTCTCCACGAGCAGTACTTC
TRBJ1-6 once TRBV6-5 TRBD1 CASSYLRQGLDSPLHF TGTGCCAGCAGTTACTTAAGACAGGGTTTAGATTCACCCCTCCACTTT
TRBJ1-2 - TRBV11-2 - CASSQIKGRGDYGYTF TGTGCCAGCAGCCAGATTAAAGGAAGGGGCGACTATGGCTACACCTTC
TRBJ1-2 - TRBV19 - CASSKRNYGYTF TGTGCCAGTAGTAAGCGTAACTATGGCTACACCTTC
TRBJ1-4 - TRBV2 - CASSESRGANEKLFF TGTGCCAGCAGTGAATCTCGGGGGGCTAATGAAAAACTGTTTTTT
TRBJ1-5 - TRBV6-1 - CASGRQGNNQPQHF TGTGCCAGCGGTAGGCAGGGGAACAATCAGCCCCAGCATTTT
TRBJ1-6 - TRBV5-1 - CASSLMAGENNSPLHF TGCGCCAGCAGCTTGATGGCAGGGGAGAATAATTCACCCCTCCACTTT
TRBJ2-1 - TRBV7-9 TRBD2 CASRPRDGLAGYNEQFF TGTGCCAGCAGGCCGCGGGACGGACTAGCGGGGTACAATGAGCAGTTCTTC
TRBJ2-7 - TRBV5-8 - CASSFLGQPYEQYF TGTGCCAGCAGCTTTCTGGGACAACCCTACGAGCAGTACTTC
TRBJ2-7 - TRBV7-3 TRBD1 CASTRTQGAYEQYF TGTGCCAGCACCCGTACCCAGGGGGCCTACGAGCAGTACTTC
TRBJ1-2 - TRBV9 TRBD1 CASSVGQGNYGYTF TGTGCCAGCAGCGTAGGACAGGGAAACTATGGCTACACCTTC
TRBJ2-1 - TRBV5-4 - CASSLAGRALYNEQFF TGTGCCAGCAGCTTGGCCGGGCGGGCGCTATACAATGAGCAGTTCTTC
TRBJ2-4 - TRBV19 TRBD1 CATSHSNRGKNIQYF TGTGCCACAAGCCACTCAAACAGGGGCAAAAACATTCAGTACTTC
TRBJ2-7 - TRBV6-1 TRBD2 CASSGRGWSYEQYF TGTGCCAGCAGTGGGCGGGGGTGGTCCTACGAGCAGTACTTC
TRBJ1-5 - TRBV27 - CASSDPVRKGGSSNQPQHF TGTGCCAGCAGTGACCCCGTGAGGAAGGGGGGGAGTAGCAATCAGCCCCAGCATTTT
TRBJ2-3 - TRBV5-6 - CASSLFLRGRASTDTQYF TGTGCCAGCAGCTTGTTTCTCCGGGGAAGAGCTAGCACAGATACGCAGTATTTT
TRBJ2-3 - TRBV5-4 TRBD2 CASSFDGGDTDTQYF TGTGCCAGCAGCTTTGACGGGGGGGACACAGATACGCAGTATTTT
TRBJ1-3 - TRBV19 TRBD1 CASMPGQGNTIYF TGTGCCAGTATGCCGGGACAGGGAAACACCATATATTTT
TRBJ1-6 once TRBV4-1 TRBD1 CASSQDFGRGQGSPLHF TGCGCCAGCAGCCAAGACTTCGGCAGGGGGCAAGGTTCACCCCTCCACTTT
TRBJ1-5 - TRBV4-1 TRBD1 CASSLGTGSLPQHF TGCGCCAGCAGCCTGGGGACAGGGAGTCTGCCCCAGCATTTT
TRBJ1-1 - TRBV7-8 - CASSLEWGVVNTEAFF TGTGCCAGCAGCTTAGAGTGGGGGGTGGTGAACACTGAAGCTTTCTTT
TRBJ2-5 - TRBV4-2 TRBD2 CASSQVAGGEETQYF TGTGCCAGCAGCCAAGTTGCCGGGGGGGAAGAGACCCAGTACTTC
TRBJ1-1 - TRBV10-1 - CASSLDSSKPMNTEAFF TGCGCCAGCAGTCTGGACAGTAGCAAGCCCATGAACACTGAAGCTTTCTTT
TRBJ2-1 - TRBV7-3 - CASSLKGGGNEQFF TGTGCCAGCAGCTTAAAAGGGGGAGGGAATGAGCAGTTCTTC
TRBJ2-3 - TRBV7-2 - CASSPLSSRDTQYF TGTGCCAGCAGCCCTTTATCTTCGCGGGATACGCAGTATTTT
TRBJ2-1 - TRBV7-2 TRBD1 CASSLGQAYHEQFF TGTGCCAGCAGCTTGGGACAGGCCTACCATGAGCAGTTCTTC
TRBJ2-1 - TRBV11-3 TRBD2 CASSLGGLAGLSYNEQFF TGTGCCAGCAGCTTAGGGGGACTAGCGGGGCTCTCCTACAATGAGCAGTTCTTC
TRBJ1-2 - TRBV7-8 - CASSLYPGYYGYTF TGTGCCAGCAGCTTATATCCGGGGTACTATGGCTACACCTTC
TRBJ1-5 - TRBV7-2 - CASSPREGPQHF TGTGCCAGCAGCCCGAGGGAAGGGCCCCAGCATTTT
TRBJ2-1 - TRBV27 - CASNLGVGGRQFF TGTGCCAGCAACTTGGGTGTGGGAGGCCGGCAGTTCTTC
TRBJ2-3 - TRBV27 - CASSLIAALRSTQYF TGTGCCAGCAGTCTTATAGCGGCGCTGCGCTCCACGCAGTATTTT
TRBJ2-5 - TRBV4-1 - CASSQDVGVKGGQYF TGCGCCAGCAGCCAAGACGTCGGGGTTAAGGGAGGCCAGTACTTC
TRBJ2-7 - TRBV6-5 TRBD2 CASRAGTSGANEQYF TGTGCCAGCAGGGCTGGGACTAGCGGGGCAAACGAGCAGTACTTC
TRBJ2-3 once TRBV7-2 - CASSSSTDTQYF TGTGCCAGCAGCTCCTCTACAGATACGCAGTATTTT
TRBJ2-7 - TRBV27 - CASSLSPTEPNEQYF TGTGCCAGCAGTTTATCGCCGACAGAACCCAACGAGCAGTACTTC
TRBJ1-5 - TRBV6-6 - CASSTAYQPQHF TGTGCCAGCAGTACAGCTTATCAGCCCCAGCATTTT
TRBJ2-1 - TRBV10-3 TRBD2 CAIRATGTSAENEQFF TGTGCCATCAGAGCAACCGGGACTAGCGCAGAAAATGAGCAGTTCTTC
TRBJ1-2 - TRBV7-3 - CASTKTGTANYGYTF TGTGCCAGCACCAAGACGGGAACCGCTAACTATGGCTACACCTTC
TRBJ2-2 - TRBV7-6 TRBD2 CASSSGGLYGELFF TGTGCCAGCAGCTCGGGAGGGTTGTACGGGGAGCTGTTTTTT
TRBJ2-7 - TRBV30 - CAGHQENYEQYF TGTGCCGGCCACCAGGAAAACTACGAGCAGTACTTC
TRBJ1-1 - TRBV6-6 - CASKTALNTEAFF TGTGCCAGTAAGACAGCCCTGAACACTGAAGCTTTCTTT
TRBJ2-5 - TRBV1 - CTSSQEGRGGKYF TGCACCAGCAGCCAAGAAGGGCGGGGGGGCAAATACTTC
TRBJ2-5 once TRBV12-5 TRBD1 CASGRGQGSETQYF TGTGCTAGTGGCCGTGGACAGGGATCGGAGACCCAGTACTTC
TRBJ2-1 - TRBV18 TRBD2 CASSPSGSSYNEQFF TGTGCCAGCTCACCGAGCGGGAGCTCCTACAATGAGCAGTTCTTC
TRBJ1-4 once TRBV5-1 TRBD1 CASSLYRGKEKLFF TGCGCCAGCAGCTTATACAGGGGGAAGGAAAAACTGTTTTTT
TRBJ2-5 - TRBV11-3 - CASSGGPGLLKETQYF TGTGCCAGCAGCGGAGGCCCGGGACTCCTTAAAGAGACCCAGTACTTC
TRBJ1-2 - TRBV19 - CASATLGYGYTF TGTGCCAGTGCAACCCTAGGCTATGGCTACACCTTC